This is a list of T cell receptor beta chains from one sample in a study of graft-versus-host responses after intestinal transplantation. The table came from immunoSEQ multiplex PCR; TCRdb's copy has only in-frame clones and leaves some out. The sample consists of 6,500 to 10,000 clones, roughly 70% of them appearing once. Source: ileum tissue, taken approximately 490 days after intestinal transplant. These receptors originate from a human patient who received an intestinal transplant, so some T cells may come from the graft donor. Each CDR3 is given with its conserved first and last residue.

v_call	cdr3_length	j_call	cdr3_aa
TRBV5-5	14	TRBJ2-7	CASRRAQNLDEQYF
TRBV5-6	17	TRBJ2-1	CASSLGLGTGLGNEQFF
TRBV7-9	12	TRBJ2-3	CASSFFAIQPYF
TRBV18	14	TRBJ1-2	CASSPPWDSYGYTF
TRBV11-1	13	TRBJ1-1	CASSFGQNTEAFF
TRBV6-6	15	TRBJ2-4	CASSSGGTGVNIQYF
TRBV7-6	13	TRBJ2-2	CASRTGGTGELFF
TRBV19	15	TRBJ1-4	CASSAGLTSGEKLFF
TRBV6-5	13	TRBJ2-7	CASSRTAGYEQYF
TRBV6-4	14	TRBJ2-3	CASSKAGGTDTQYF
TRBV11-2	13	TRBJ2-2	CASSLSRTGELFF
TRBV7-9	13	TRBJ2-7	CASSFSSSYEQYF
TRBV6-1	17	TRBJ2-3	CASRESSGRTSTDTQYF
TRBV18	19	TRBJ1-3	CASSPRTPREGDTGNTIYF
TRBV6-1	11	TRBJ2-3	CASRYLDTQYF
TRBV15	15	TRBJ2-7	CATSRATPSNYEQYF
TRBV6-6	15	TRBJ2-5	CASSYSSPARETQYF
TRBV7-3	13	TRBJ2-2	CASSSGNTGELFF
TRBV7-7	15	TRBJ2-2	CASSLGTGDTGELFF
TRBV5-6	15	TRBJ1-3	CASSLGQATGNTIYF
TRBV5-1	14	TRBJ2-7	CASSLNSQAYEQYF
TRBV2	16	TRBJ1-2	CASSEVVDAASYGYTF
TRBV11-1	16	TRBJ2-5	CASSKRLAGFEETQYF
TRBV5-8	16	TRBJ1-1	CASSLVLGQGGTEAFF
TRBV5-5	13	TRBJ2-7	CASTRTVQAEQYF
TRBV19	15	TRBJ2-7	CASSIITSGRYEQYF
TRBV5-1	15	TRBJ2-7	CASSFTSGSSDEQYF
TRBV6-5	15	TRBJ2-7	CASSYSASGTYEQYF
TRBV14	12	TRBJ2-7	CASSQRAWKQYF
TRBV4-1	17	TRBJ2-1	CASSQDQPGAPYNEQFF
TRBV15	19	TRBJ2-6	CATLGASREQPSGANVLTF
TRBV30	13	TRBJ2-7	CAWATGLNYEQYF
TRBV5-1	15	TRBJ2-7	CASSVSSGTSYEQYF
TRBV6-5	14	TRBJ2-7	CASRGSGRADLVSF
TRBV6-5	14	TRBJ2-1	CASIRTSGSAEQFF
TRBV7-9	12	TRBJ2-7	CASSLSGNEQYF
TRBV28	14	TRBJ2-1	CASSGGDSHREQFF